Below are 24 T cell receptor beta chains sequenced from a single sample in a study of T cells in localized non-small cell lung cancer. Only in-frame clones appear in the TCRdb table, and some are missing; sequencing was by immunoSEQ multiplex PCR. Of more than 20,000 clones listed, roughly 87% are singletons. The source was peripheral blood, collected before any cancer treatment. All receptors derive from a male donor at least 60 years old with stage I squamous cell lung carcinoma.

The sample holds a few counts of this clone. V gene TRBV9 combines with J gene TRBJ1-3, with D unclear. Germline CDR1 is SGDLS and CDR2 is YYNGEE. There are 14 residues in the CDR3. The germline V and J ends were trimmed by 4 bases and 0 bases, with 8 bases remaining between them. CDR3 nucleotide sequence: TGTGCCAGCAGCCCAGGCCTCTCTGGAAACACCATATATTTT. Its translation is CASSPGLSGNTIYF.

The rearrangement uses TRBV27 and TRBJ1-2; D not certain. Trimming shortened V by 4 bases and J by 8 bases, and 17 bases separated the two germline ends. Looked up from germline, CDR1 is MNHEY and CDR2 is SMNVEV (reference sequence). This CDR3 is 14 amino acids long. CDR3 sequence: CASSSNNPSRGYTF. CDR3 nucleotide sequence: TGTGCCAGCAGTTCCAACAATCCCAGCAGGGGCTACACCTTC.

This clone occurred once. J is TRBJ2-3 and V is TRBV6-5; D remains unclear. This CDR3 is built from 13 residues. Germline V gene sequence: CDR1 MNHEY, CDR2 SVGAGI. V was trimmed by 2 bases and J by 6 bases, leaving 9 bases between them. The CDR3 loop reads CASSYASIDTQYF. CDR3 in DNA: TGTGCCAGCAGTTACGCGTCGATTGATACGCAGTATTTT.

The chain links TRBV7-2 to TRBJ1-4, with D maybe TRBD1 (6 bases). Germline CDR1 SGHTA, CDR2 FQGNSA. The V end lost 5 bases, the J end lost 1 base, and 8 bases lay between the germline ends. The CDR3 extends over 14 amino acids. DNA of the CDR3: TGTGCCAGCAGCCTGGGACAAACTAATGAAAAACTGTTTTTT. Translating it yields CASSLGQTNEKLFF.

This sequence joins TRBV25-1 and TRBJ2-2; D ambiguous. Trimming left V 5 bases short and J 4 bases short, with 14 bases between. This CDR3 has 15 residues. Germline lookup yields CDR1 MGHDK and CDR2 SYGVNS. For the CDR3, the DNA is TGTGCCAGCAGTTCCCAGGCGGATCCCACCGGGGAGCTGTTTTTT. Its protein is CASSSQADPTGELFF.

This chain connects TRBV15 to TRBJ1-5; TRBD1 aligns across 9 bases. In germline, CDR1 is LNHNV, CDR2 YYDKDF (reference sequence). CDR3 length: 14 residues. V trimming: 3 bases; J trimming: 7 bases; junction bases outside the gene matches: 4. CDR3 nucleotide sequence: TGTGCCACCAGCAGGGACAGGGGAACGCAGCCCCAGCATTTT. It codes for CATSRDRGTQPQHF.

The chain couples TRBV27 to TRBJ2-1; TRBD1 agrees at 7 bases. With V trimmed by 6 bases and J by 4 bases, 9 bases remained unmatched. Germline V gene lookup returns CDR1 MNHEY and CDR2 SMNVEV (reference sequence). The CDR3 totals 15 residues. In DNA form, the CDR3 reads TGTGCCAGCAGCCCCTGGGGACAGAAATACAATGAGCAGTTCTTC. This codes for CASSPWGQKYNEQFF.

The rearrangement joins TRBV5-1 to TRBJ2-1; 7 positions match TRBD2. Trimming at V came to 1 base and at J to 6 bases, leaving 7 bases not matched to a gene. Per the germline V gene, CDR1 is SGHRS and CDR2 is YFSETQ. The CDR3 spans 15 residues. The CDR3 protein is CASSLTAGAGNEQFF. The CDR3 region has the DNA TGCGCCAGCAGCTTGACGGCGGGAGCGGGCAATGAGCAGTTCTTC.

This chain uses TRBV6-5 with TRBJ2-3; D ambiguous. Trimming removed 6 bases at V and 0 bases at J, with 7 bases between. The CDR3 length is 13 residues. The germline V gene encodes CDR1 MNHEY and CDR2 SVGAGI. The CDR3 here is CASRRGSTDTQYF. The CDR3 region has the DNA TGTGCCAGCAGGCGTGGAAGCACAGATACGCAGTATTTT.

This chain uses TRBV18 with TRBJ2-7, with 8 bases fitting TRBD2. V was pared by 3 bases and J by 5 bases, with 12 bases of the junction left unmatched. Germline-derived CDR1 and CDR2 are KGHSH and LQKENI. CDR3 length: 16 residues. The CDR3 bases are TGTGCCAGCTCACCTCCATACGGCGGGGGGCCGCACGAGCAGTACTTC. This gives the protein CASSPPYGGGPHEQYF.

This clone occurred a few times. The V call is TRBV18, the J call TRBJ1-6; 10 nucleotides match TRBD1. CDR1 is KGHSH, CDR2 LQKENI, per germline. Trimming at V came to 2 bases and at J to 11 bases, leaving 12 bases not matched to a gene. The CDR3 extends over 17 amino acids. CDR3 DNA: TGTGCCAGCTCACCATTCTCACCGGGACAGGGGATGACACCCCTCCACTTT. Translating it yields CASSPFSPGQGMTPLHF.

CDR3 sequence reads: CASSKDTEGRGTEAFF. The DNA of the CDR3 is TGTGCCAGCAGCAAAGATACAGAAGGAAGGGGGACTGAAGCTTTCTTT. The chain has TRBV21-1 and TRBJ1-1; the table names TRBD1, a call not compared with the DNA. TRBV21-1 is flagged as a pseudogene. The CDR3 has 16 residues.

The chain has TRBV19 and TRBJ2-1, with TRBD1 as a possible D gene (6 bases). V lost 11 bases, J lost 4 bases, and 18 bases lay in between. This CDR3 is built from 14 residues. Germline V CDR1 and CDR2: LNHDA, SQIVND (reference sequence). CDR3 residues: CAFRGPILYNEQFF. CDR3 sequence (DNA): TGTGCCTTCAGGGGACCCATCCTTTACAATGAGCAGTTCTTC.

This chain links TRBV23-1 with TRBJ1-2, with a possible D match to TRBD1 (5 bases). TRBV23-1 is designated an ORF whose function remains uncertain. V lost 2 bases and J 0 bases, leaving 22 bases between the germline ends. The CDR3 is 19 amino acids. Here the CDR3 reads CASSQREVAWGVSNYGYTF. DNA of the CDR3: TGCGCCAGCAGTCAAAGGGAGGTGGCCTGGGGGGTGTCTAACTATGGCTACACCTTC.

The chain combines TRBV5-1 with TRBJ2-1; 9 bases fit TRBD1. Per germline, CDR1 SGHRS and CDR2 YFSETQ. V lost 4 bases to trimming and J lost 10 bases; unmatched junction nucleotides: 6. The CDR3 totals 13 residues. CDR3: CASSRTGAREQFF. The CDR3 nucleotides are TGCGCCAGCAGCAGGACAGGGGCTAGGGAGCAGTTCTTC.

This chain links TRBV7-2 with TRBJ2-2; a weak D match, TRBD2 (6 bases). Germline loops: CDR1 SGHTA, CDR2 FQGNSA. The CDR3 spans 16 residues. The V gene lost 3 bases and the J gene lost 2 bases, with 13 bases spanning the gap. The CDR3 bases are TGTGCCAGCAGCTTCCGGGGGAGAGGTAACACCGGGGAGCTGTTTTTT. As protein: CASSFRGRGNTGELFF.

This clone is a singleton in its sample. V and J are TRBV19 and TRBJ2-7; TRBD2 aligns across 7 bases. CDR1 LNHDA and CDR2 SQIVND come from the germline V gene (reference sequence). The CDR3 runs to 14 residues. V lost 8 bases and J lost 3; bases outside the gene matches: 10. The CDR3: CASRGRAGNYEQYF. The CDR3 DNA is TGTGCCAGTCGGGGACGAGCGGGGAACTACGAGCAGTACTTC.

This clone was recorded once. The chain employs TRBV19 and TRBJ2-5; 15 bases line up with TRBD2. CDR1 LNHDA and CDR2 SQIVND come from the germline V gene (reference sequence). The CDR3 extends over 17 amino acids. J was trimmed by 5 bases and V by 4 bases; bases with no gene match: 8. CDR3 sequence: CASSTRTSGRASETQYF. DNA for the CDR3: TGTGCCAGTAGTACTAGGACTAGCGGGAGGGCCTCCGAGACCCAGTACTTC.

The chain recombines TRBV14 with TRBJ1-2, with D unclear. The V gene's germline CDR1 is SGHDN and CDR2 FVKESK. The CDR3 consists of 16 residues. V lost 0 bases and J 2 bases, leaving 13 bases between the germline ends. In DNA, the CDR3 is TGTGCCAGCAGCCAAGATATTGGGAGAGGAAACTATGGCTACACCTTC. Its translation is CASSQDIGRGNYGYTF.

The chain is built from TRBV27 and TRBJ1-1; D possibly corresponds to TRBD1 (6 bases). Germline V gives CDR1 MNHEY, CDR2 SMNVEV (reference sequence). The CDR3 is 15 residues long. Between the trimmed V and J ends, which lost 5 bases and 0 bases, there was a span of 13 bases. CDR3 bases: TGTGCCAGCAGTCTACAGGGACACCTGAACACTGAAGCTTTCTTT. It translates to CASSLQGHLNTEAFF.

CDR3 nucleotide sequence: TGCGCCAGCAGTGAGGCGGGAATATTGGGGACTGAAGCTTTCTTT. This translates into CASSEAGILGTEAFF. V gene TRBV10-1 combines with J gene TRBJ1-1, with unresolved D. V was shortened by 2 bases and J by 5 bases, with 15 bases between the two germline ends. The CDR3 extends over 15 amino acids. Germline CDR1 reads WNHNN; CDR2 reads SYGVQD (reference sequence).

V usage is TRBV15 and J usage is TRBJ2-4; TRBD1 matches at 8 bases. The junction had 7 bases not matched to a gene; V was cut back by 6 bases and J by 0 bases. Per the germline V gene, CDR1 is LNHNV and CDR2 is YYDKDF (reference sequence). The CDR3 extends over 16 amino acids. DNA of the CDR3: TGTGCCACCAGGATAGTTGGACAGGGAGCCAAAAACATTCAGTACTTC. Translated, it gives CATRIVGQGAKNIQYF.

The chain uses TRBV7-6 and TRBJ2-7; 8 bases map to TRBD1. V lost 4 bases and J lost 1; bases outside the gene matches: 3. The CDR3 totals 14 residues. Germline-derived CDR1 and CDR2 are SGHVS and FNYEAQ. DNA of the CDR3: TGTGCCAGCAGCTCCCGGACAGGGTCCTACGAGCAGTACTTC. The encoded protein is CASSSRTGSYEQYF.

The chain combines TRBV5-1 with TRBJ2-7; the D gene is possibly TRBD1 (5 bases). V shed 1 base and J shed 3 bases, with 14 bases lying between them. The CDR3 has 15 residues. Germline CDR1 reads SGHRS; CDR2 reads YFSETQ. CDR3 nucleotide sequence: TGCGCCAGCAGCTTGACAGGCCTGGCAGACTACGAGCAGTACTTC. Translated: CASSLTGLADYEQYF.